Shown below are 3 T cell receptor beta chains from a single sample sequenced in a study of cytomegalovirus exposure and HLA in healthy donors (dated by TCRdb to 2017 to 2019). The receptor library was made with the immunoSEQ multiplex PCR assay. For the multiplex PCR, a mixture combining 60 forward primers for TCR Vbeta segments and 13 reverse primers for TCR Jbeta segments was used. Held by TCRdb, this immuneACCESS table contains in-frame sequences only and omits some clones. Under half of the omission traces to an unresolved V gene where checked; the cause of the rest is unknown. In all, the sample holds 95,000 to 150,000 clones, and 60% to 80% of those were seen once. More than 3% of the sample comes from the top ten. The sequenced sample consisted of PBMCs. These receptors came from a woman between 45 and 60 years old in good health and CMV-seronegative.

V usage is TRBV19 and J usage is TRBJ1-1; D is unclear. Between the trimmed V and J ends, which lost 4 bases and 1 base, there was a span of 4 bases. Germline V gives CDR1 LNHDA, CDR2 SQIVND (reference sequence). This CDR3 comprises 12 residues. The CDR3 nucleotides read TGTGCCAGTAGTAGAGGGAACACTGAAGCTTTCTTT. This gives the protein CASSRGNTEAFF.

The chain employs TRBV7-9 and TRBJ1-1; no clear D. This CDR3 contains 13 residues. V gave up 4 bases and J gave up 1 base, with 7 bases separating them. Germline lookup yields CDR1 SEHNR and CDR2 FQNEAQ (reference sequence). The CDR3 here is CASSSYTNTEAFF. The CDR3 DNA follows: TGTGCCAGCAGCTCTTACACGAACACTGAAGCTTTCTTT.

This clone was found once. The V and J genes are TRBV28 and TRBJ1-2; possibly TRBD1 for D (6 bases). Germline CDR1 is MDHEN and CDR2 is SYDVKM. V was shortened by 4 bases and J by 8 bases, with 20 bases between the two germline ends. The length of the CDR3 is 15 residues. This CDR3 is CASSSTRGGAAGYTF. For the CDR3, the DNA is TGTGCCAGCAGTTCCACCCGGGGGGGCGCGGCGGGCTACACCTTC.